One T cell receptor (beta chain) is described in this entry. Its antigen is unidentified. Via 5' RACE with UMI labels, TRB cDNA libraries were prepared. No DNA is given; TCRdb re-called the 5' RACE reads and lists each CDR3 protein once. The sample table includes about 120,000 distinct CDR3 sequences. This entry comes from a study of CXCR3-negative and CXCR3-positive naive CD8 T cells. Study-wide results and caveats: Memory cells showed distinct TRBV-TRBJ patterns, while the two naive subsets matched. TRB CDR3s were more hydrophobic in CXCR3-positive than in CXCR3-negative naive cells.

In germline, CDR1 is SEHNR, CDR2 FQNEAQ (reference sequence). This CDR3 has 21 amino acids. The chain joins TRBV7-9 to TRBJ2-2; with no DNA, the TCRdb D assignment of TRBD2 cannot be verified. The sequenced material came from naive CXCR3+ CD8+ T cells from blood. This sample's subset: CD45RO-CCR7+CD27+CD95- naive CD8+ T cells expressing CXCR3 (TNR3+). This sequence originates from a human donor in good health. Some clones in this sample may be carry-over from other donors' samples. CDR3 amino acids: CASSPIIGDSTSGAFTGELFF. Variable domain in full (rest from reference TRBV7-9 and TRBJ2-2): DTGVSQNPRHKITKRGQNVTFRCDPISEHNRLYWYRQTLGQGPEFLTYFQNEAQLEKSRLLSDRFSAERPKGSFSTLEIQRTEQGDSAMYLCASSPIIGDSTSGAFTGELFFGEGSRLTVL.